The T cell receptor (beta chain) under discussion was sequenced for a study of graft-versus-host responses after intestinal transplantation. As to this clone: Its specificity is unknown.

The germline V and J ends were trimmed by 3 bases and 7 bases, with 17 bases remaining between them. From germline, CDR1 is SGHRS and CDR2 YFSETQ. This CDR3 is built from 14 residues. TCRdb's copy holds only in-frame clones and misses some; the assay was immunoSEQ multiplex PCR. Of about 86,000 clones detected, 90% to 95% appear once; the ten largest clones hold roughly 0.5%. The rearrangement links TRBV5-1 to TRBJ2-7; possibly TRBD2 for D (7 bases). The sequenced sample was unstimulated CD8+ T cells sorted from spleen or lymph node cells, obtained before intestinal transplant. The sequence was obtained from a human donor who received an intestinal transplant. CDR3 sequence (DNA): TGCGCCAGCAGCTGGGGGGGCCCCAGGCAAGAGCAGTACTTC. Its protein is CASSWGGPRQEQYF.